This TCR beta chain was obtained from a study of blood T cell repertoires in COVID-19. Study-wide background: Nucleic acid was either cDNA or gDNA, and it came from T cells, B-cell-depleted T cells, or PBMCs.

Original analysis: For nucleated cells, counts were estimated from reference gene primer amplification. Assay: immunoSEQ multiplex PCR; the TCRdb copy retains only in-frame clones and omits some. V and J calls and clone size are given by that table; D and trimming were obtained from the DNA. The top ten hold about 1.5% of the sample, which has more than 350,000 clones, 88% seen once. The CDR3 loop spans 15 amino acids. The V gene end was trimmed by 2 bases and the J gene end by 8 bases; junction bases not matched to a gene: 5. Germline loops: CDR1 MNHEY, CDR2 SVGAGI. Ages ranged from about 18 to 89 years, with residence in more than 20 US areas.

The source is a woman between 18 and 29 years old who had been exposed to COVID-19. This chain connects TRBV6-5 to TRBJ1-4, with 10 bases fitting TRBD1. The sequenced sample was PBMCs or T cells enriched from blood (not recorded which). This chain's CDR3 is CASSYTGTGVEKLFF. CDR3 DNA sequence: TGTGCCAGCAGTTACACCGGGACAGGGGTAGAAAAACTGTTTTTT.